This T cell receptor (beta chain) is drawn from a study of T cells in Graves' hyperthyroidism and ophthalmopathy. General study results and limits: Using 13 V-J features, a model discriminated ophthalmopathy from stable hyperthyroidism.

The investigators amplified TCR beta CDR3 regions from RNA transcripts. Researchers ran a first-round RT-PCR on the TCR CDR3 using the HTBI primer set. TCRdb reanalysed the multiplex PCR reads using MiXCR and keeps one entry per CDR3 protein. The data contain 250,000 to 300,000 distinct CDR3 sequences, less than 20% of them singletons. In this sample, this clonotype turned up many times. Its antigen is undetermined. Patients showing uncontrolled infection, other autoimmune disease, pregnancy or lactation were ineligible. Isolation of PBMCs was performed on about 10 ml fresh peripheral blood. The sequence derives from a man between 50 and 59 years old with Graves' ophthalmopathy. The sample was blood.

The CDR3, as DNA: TGTGCCTGGATCCGGGGGACAGTAGAAGCTTTCTTT. Encoded protein: CAWIRGTVEAFF. The chain recombines TRBV30 with TRBJ1-1; TRBD1 matches 7 bases. This CDR3 contains 12 residues. CDR1 is GTSNPN and CDR2 is SVGIG in the germline V gene (reference sequence). The J segment lost 8 bases and the V segment lost 4 bases, leaving 7 bases of the junction unmatched.